These 5 T cell receptor beta chains originate from one sample sequenced in a study of control samples from healthy donors and cancer patients. Clones were sequenced by immunoSEQ multiplex PCR, and TCRdb holds only the in-frame ones, with some missing. The sample consists of roughly 120,000 clones, 90% of them appearing once. The sample comprised blood. The origin of the receptors is a human donor in good health. The donor label of this sample is uncertain.

Only one count was recorded for this clone. The gene calls are TRBV28 and TRBJ1-5; no reliable D call. Deletions cut 7 bases from V and 0 bases from J, with 19 bases between. The CDR3 extends over 17 amino acids. Per germline, CDR1 MDHEN and CDR2 SYDVKM. As DNA, the CDR3 is TGTGCCAGCACCCAAACTTCGGAGGTGTATAGCAATCAGCCCCAGCATTTT. This encodes CASTQTSEVYSNQPQHF.

The chain is built from TRBV7-8 and TRBJ2-2; D uncertain. V lost 1 base and J lost 4, with 4 bases in between. Looked up from germline, CDR1 is SGHVS and CDR2 is FQNEAQ. The CDR3 covers 13 residues. This CDR3 is CASSLVSTGELFF. The CDR3 nucleotides read TGTGCCAGCAGCTTAGTCTCCACCGGGGAGCTGTTTTTT.

The chain links TRBV6-1 to TRBJ1-2; perhaps TRBD1 as D (5 bases). Germline V gene lookup returns CDR1 MNHNS and CDR2 SASEGT. V lost 0 bases and J lost 8, with 10 bases in between. The CDR3 is made up of 13 amino acids. In nucleotides, the CDR3 is TGTGCCAGCAGTGAAGCGGGGACTTGGGGCTACACCTTC. It yields the protein CASSEAGTWGYTF.

The rearrangement links TRBV5-6 to TRBJ1-2; TRBD1 aligns across 7 bases. The CDR3 extends over 13 amino acids. V shed 1 base, J shed 9 bases, and the junction held 6 bases outside the gene matches. Germline CDR1 and CDR2: SGHDT and YYEEEE. This chain's CDR3 is CASSLKGQSRYTF. CDR3 in DNA: TGTGCCAGCAGCTTGAAGGGACAGAGCCGCTACACCTTC.

The rearrangement joins TRBV11-2 to TRBJ2-3; the match to TRBD2 covers 10 bases. With 4 bases clipped from V and 0 bases from J, the junction kept 4 bases outside the gene matches. Germline CDR1 and CDR2: SGHAT and FQNNGV. The CDR3 length is 16 residues. The CDR3 reads CASSSLAGLSTDTQYF. In DNA form, the CDR3 reads TGTGCCAGCAGCTCACTAGCGGGGCTGAGCACAGATACGCAGTATTTT.